This T cell receptor beta chain was found in a study of cytomegalovirus exposure and HLA in healthy donors (dated by TCRdb to about 2017). Looking at the study overall: In an earlier analysis of 450 to 750 of the donors, 276 Gb of sequence data and about 110 million unique TCR beta sequences from about 190 million T cells were reported. An early release that covered 500 to 800 HLA-typed donors contained approximately 300 gigabases of sequencing data and tens of millions of unique TCR sequences. The genetic ancestry cluster associated with self-reported Caucasian donors included 80% to 90% of the roughly 400 genotyped donors. The study was designed to test whether signatures of past pathogen exposure could be identified by cataloging public T cell receptors. Using immunosequencing, the study profiled T cell repertoires from about 650 subjects and related those repertoires to cytomegalovirus serostatus. In addition to the first cohort of 666 subjects, a separate validation cohort of approximately 120 different subjects was used. High-throughput TCR immunosequencing, statistical association of individual TCRs with disease status, and machine learning were combined to predict cytomegalovirus infection status. To study patterns of TCR occurrence, a later analysis re-analyzed previously published TCR beta repertoires from several hundred donors and added high-resolution HLA genotyping. Rather than using new phenotypic data, the later analysis identified candidate immune exposures from TCR beta sequences and from how often those sequences occurred across donors. To decide whether each TCR beta V gene segment behaved as functional or pseudogenic, an earlier analysis of nearly 600 of the donors relied on high-throughput TCR beta sequencing. Alongside the repertoire data, information on donor age, sex, ethnicity and CMV serostatus was compiled. In a later genetic analysis, genome-wide SNP genotypes for about 55% of the 666 donors were used, and that subset was treated as a discovery cohort. All discovery cohort repertoires had been generated on a single sequencing platform. HLA typing covered class I and class II loci at four-digit resolution. The number of donors typed differed by locus, with 629-630 for A, B, C, DRB1 and DQB1, more than 500 for DQA1, 600 to 610 for DPA1, and approximately 470 for DPB1. Roughly 5 DR-DQ haplotypes were handled as single units for association and clustering because linkage in the cohort was strong. Among some 410 genotyped donors of the cohort, an average of roughly 240,000 unique TCR beta nucleotide sequences were sequenced per donor, about a sixth of them non-productive. Overall results and qualifications from the work: Roughly uniform sequencing depth across donors was assumed in presence/absence analyses, although this assumption may not hold. V-gene and J-gene trimming of TCR beta chains was associated with a missense DCLRE1C variant in a later genetic analysis, and the association was replicated in an independent cohort. In vitro tests confirmed that a few of the cytomegalovirus-associated TCR beta chains recognize cytomegalovirus antigens. In both the original and validation cohorts, the classifier was reported to diagnose cytomegalovirus status with high specificity and sensitivity. A later analysis associated around 16,000 TCR beta sequences with specific HLA alleles at a false discovery rate of 0.05. Because HLA typing was missing for some donors at each locus, association tests included only the typed subset. Most TCR sequences were seen in very few donors, while some public TCRs were found in many individuals. Only TCR beta chains were sequenced in this cohort, and the absence of alpha or paired-chain data limited detectable features. Broadly in line with IMGT annotations, most TCR beta V segments showed up in productive rearrangements about 87% or about 30% of the time in an earlier analysis of around 550 of the donors. In a later analysis, several top co-occurrence clusters were reported to appear linked to parvovirus B19, influenza, CMV and Epstein-Barr virus. In a later analysis, TCR association rates were found to vary across HLA loci, with the most associated TCRs seen for DRB1 alleles and the fewest for HLA-C alleles. The earlier analysis of about 600 of the donors excluded fewer than 20 rarely observed V segments, including chromosome 9 orphons, because counts were too low. A cluster of highly shared sequence variants was judged likely to be a technical artifact of the sequencing pipeline. The authors suggested that the approach could potentially be generalized to other disease states and immunological phenotypes. A later analysis found that most CMV-associated TCR beta chains appeared HLA-restricted, with HLA associations seemingly driven largely by CMV exposure. The study gave a list of about 160 TCR beta chains associated with cytomegalovirus. Correlated functional status among segregating V segments might be attributable to linkage disequilibrium, but an unknown experimental factor could not be ruled out. The only immune exposure information available for the cohort was CMV serostatus. In a later genetic analysis, fewer N-insertions in productive TCRs were reported among donors in an Asian-associated ancestry cluster than the 666-donor mean. When HLA alleles, especially DR and DQ, strongly co-occurred, attributing TCR associations to individual alleles was difficult. Some IMGT-functional V segments, including TRBV6-2 and TRBV6-3, could not be distinguished by the 87-base-pair reads and were therefore excluded. A later analysis found that HLA-associated TCR beta chains were more clonally expanded and had lower generation probabilities than equally common non-associated chains. A further reported finding was that TCR beta sequences accurately predicted the HLA-A and HLA-B alleles for most subjects in the first cohort.

About this clone itself: Its antigen specificity is not known. Per-base qualities were not stored, and no clone one base away is much larger.

The cohort comprised hundreds of healthy bone marrow donors. At the time of sampling, every cohort member was nominally healthy, though immune exposures that went unrecorded were likely present. The donor tested CMV seropositive, placing the donor among the approximately 290 seropositive members of the cohort. A peripheral blood sample was provided by each donor, and peripheral blood mononuclear cells were used for TCR beta sequencing. Genomic DNA was extracted from the blood cell samples with the Qiagen DNeasy Blood Extraction Kit. The CDR3 holds 14 amino acids from the cysteine to the phenylalanine. Kept here is only the CDR3 DNA, which spans 42 bases and is read in frame from base 1. Reading the germline V gene gives CDR1 SGHRS and CDR2 YFSETQ. The method behind the library was the immunoSEQ multiplex PCR assay. The multiplex PCR relied on a mix of 60 forward primers for TCR Vbeta segments and 13 reverse primers for TCR Jbeta segments. Amplification of the CDR3 region of rearranged TCR beta genes was performed with a multiplex PCR assay on genomic DNA. The Illumina HiSeq System was used to sequence the amplified TCR beta libraries as 87-base-pair reads. Processing in the source paper ran as follows. A later analysis tallied about 77 million unique TCR beta chains across the approximately 670 repertoires, and some 10 million of those chains were shared by two or more donors. Raw reads were error-corrected and collapsed into unique sequences by a nearest-neighbor algorithm in which closely related sequences were merged to remove PCR and sequencing errors. CDR3 sequences were aligned to IMGT reference sequences to assign V, D and J gene segments. For a sequence to be retained, a match of at least six nucleotides to both a V gene segment and a J gene segment was required. Rearrangements were classified as productive when the CDR3 lacked stop codons and remained in frame with V and J, and all other rearrangements were classified as non-productive. Following IMGT convention, CDR3 was defined as the stretch from the second conserved V-encoded cysteine up to the conserved J-encoded phenylalanine. In an earlier analysis of more than 550 of the donors, sequences lacking an unambiguous match to a single V gene segment were excluded. In an earlier analysis of 587 of the donors, a V segment was called functional when productive rearrangements were above 56.7%, and segregating when the standard deviation between donors exceeded 5%. A statistical classification framework was developed to diagnose cytomegalovirus status using the catalog of TCR beta chain sequences. V and J gene assignment, in a later analysis, came from comparing TCR nucleotide sequences with IMGT/GENE-DB human TR gene sequences. Using the TCRdist pipeline, a later analysis assigned CDR3 sequences along with most-parsimonious VDJ recombination scenarios. A later analysis defined each TCR beta chain by its CDR3 amino acid sequence plus V-gene family, and excluded reads lacking a unique V-gene family. In a later analysis, 450 to 600 highly shared, low-generation-probability nucleotide sequences were removed to address suspected cross-contamination and a sequencing artifact. In a later analysis, a clonal expansion index was calculated for each public chain from normalized within-repertoire ranks of inferred template counts. Generation probabilities in a later analysis came from a VDJ recombination model fitted to out-of-frame rearrangements, and those results were checked against IGoR. A later analysis scored TCR-TCR, TCR-HLA and TCR-CMV co-occurrence with hypergeometric tests, applying a repertoire-size bias correction to TCR pairs. A later analysis estimated false discovery rates by permuting HLA or CMV assignments 20 times. In a later analysis, co-occurring TCRs were grouped with DBSCAN, and TCRdist sequence similarity was added when clustering was performed within HLA-allele-positive subsets. Co-occurrence clustering excluded repertoires with fewer than 30,000 or more than 120,000 public chains, plus five with anomalous nucleotide sharing. As stored in TCRdb, this immuneACCESS dataset retains in-frame rearrangements with V and J assigned. A fraction of the clones does not appear; measured against another copy, unresolved V genes explain less than half of the discrepancy, and the remainder lacks a known reason. That table supplies the V and J calls and clone size; D and trimming were determined from the DNA. Here the sample has about 240,000 clones; about 86% occur a single time. The ten largest clones capture about 7.3% of the sample.

The sample consisted of PBMCs. In this chain, TRBV5-1 is recombined with TRBJ2-5; 10 bases in between match TRBD2. The J call is doubtful: the DNA matches TRBJ2-7 better. The sequence was collected from an older woman in good health and CMV-seropositive. The DNA sequence is as follows: TGCGCCAGCAGCAGTAGGACTAGCGGCTACGAGCAGTACTTC. This encodes CASSSRTSGYEQYF.